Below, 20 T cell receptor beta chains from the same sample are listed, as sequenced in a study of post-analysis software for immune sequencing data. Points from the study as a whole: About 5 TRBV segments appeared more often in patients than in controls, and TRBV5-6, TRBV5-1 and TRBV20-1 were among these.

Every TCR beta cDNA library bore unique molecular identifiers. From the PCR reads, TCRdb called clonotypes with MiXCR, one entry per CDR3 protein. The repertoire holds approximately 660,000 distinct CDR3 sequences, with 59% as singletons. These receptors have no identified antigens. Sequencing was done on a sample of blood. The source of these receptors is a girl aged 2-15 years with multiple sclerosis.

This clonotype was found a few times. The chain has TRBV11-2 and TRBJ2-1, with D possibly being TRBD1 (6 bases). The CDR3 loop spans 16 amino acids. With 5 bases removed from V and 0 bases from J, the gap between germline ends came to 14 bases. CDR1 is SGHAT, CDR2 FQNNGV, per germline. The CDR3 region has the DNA TGTGCCAGCAGCCCGTTGCAGGGGAGCTCCTACAATGAGCAGTTCTTC. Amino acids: CASSPLQGSSYNEQFF. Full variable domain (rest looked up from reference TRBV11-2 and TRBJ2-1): EAGVAQSPRYKIIEKRQSVAFWCNPISGHATLYWYQQILGQGPKLLIQFQNNGVVDDSQLPKDRFSAERLKGVDSTLKIQPAKLEDSAVYLCASSPLQGSSYNEQFFGPGTRLTVL.

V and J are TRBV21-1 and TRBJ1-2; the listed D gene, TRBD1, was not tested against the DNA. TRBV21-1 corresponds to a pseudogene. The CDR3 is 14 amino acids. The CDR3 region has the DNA TGTGCCAGCAGCAAAATATGCAGGGGACATGGCTACACCTTC. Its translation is CASSKICRGHGYTF.

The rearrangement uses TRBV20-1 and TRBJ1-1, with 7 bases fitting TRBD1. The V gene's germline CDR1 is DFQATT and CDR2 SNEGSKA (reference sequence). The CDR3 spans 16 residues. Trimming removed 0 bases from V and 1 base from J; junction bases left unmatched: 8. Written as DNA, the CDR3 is TGCAGTGCTAGAGATCAAGGGAGGGGGCAGAACACTGAAGCTTTCTTT. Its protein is CSARDQGRGQNTEAFF.

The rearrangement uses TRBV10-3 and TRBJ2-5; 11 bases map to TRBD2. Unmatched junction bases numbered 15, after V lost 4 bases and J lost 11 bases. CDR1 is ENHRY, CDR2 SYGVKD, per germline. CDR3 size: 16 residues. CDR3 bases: TGTGCCATCAGTGGAGTGTGGGGACTAGCGGCTAATGAGCAGTACTTC. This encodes CAISGVWGLAANEQYF.

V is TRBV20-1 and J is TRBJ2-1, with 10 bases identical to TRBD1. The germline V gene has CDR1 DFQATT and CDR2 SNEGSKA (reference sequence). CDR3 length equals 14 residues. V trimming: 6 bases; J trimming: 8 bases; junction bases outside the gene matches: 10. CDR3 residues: CSANRDRGFDEQFF. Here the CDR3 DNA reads TGCAGTGCAAACCGGGACAGGGGTTTCGATGAGCAGTTCTTC.

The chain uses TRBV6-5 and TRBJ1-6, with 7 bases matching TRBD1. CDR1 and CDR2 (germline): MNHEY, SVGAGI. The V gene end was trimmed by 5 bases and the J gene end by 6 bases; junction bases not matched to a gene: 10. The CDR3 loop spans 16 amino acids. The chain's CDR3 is CASSPRLGTANSPLHF. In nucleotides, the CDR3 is TGTGCCAGCAGTCCCAGACTCGGGACAGCTAATTCACCCCTCCACTTT.

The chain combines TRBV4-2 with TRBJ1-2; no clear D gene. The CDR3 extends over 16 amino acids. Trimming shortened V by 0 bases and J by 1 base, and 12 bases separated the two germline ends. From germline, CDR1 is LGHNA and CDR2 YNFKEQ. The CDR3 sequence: CASSQERLPLNYGYTF. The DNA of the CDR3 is TGTGCCAGCAGCCAAGAGAGGTTGCCCCTTAACTATGGCTACACCTTC.

The CDR3 nucleotides are TGTGCCAGCAGTTATCTAGACAGGATAAGTGGCTACACCTTC. Its translation is CASSYLDRISGYTF. This rearrangement joins TRBV7-2 to TRBJ1-2, with D possibly TRBD1 on 6 matching bases. CDR3 size: 14 residues. Germline-derived CDR1 and CDR2 are SGHTA and FQGNSA. V gave up 6 bases and J gave up 7 bases, with 18 bases separating them. Variable domain in full (rest from reference TRBV7-2 and TRBJ1-2): GAGVSQSPSNKVTEKGKDVELRCDPISGHTALYWYRQSLGQGLEFLIYFQGNSAPDKSGLPSDRFSAERTGGSVSTLTIQRTQQEDSAVYLCASSYLDRISGYTFGSGTRLTVV.

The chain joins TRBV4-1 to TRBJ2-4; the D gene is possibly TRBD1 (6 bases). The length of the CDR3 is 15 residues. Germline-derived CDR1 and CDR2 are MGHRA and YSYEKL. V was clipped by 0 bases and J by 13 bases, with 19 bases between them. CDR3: CASSQDKGDRMGQYF. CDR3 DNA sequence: TGCGCCAGCAGCCAAGATAAGGGGGACCGAATGGGGCAGTACTTC.

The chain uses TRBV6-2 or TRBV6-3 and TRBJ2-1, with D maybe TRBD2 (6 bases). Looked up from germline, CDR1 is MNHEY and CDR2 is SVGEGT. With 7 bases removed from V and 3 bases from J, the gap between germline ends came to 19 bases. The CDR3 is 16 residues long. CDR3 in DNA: TGTGCCAGCACCCCCTTGGCGGGGCGGCGCTACAATGAGCAGTTCTTC. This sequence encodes CASTPLAGRRYNEQFF.

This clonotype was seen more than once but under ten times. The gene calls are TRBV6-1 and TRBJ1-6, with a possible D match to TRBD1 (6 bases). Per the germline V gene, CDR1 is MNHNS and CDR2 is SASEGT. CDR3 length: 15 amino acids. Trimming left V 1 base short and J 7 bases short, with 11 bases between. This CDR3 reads CASSEGRGGNSPLHF. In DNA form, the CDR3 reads TGTGCCAGCAGTGAAGGCAGGGGAGGGAATTCACCCCTCCACTTT.

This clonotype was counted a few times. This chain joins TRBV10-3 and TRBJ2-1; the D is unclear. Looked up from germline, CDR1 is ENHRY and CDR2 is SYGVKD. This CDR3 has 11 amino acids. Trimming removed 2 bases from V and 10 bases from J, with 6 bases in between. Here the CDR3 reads CAISELGEQFF. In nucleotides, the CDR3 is TGTGCCATCAGTGAGCTCGGCGAGCAGTTCTTC.

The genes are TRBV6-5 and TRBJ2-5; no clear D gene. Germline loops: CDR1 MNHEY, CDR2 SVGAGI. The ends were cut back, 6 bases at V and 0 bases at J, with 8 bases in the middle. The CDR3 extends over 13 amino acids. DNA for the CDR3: TGTGCCAGCAGATTAAGCGACCAAGAGACCCAGTACTTC. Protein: CASRLSDQETQYF.

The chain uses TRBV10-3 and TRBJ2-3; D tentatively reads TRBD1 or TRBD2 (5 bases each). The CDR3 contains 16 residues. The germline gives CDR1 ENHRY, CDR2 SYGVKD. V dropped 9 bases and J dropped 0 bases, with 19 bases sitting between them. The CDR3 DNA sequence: TGTGCCATTGGGGGTGGGGCGCGGAGGAGCACAGATACGCAGTATTTT. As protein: CAIGGGARRSTDTQYF.

The CDR3 loop reads CASSLEGGPPDTQYF. The CDR3 coding sequence is TGTGCCAGCAGTTTGGAGGGGGGCCCGCCAGATACGCAGTATTTT. The rearrangement joins TRBV3-1 to TRBJ2-3; perhaps D is TRBD1 or TRBD2 (6 bases each). Between the trimmed V and J ends, which lost 6 bases and 4 bases, there was a span of 17 bases. Germline CDR1 and CDR2: LGHDT and YNNKEL (reference sequence). This CDR3 is built from 15 residues.

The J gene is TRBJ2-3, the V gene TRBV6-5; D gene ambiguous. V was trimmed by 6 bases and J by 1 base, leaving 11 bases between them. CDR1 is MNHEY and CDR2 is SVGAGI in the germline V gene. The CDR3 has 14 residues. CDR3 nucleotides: TGTGCCAGCAGCCAGCAGGAAGGCACAGATACGCAGTATTTT. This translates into CASSQQEGTDTQYF.

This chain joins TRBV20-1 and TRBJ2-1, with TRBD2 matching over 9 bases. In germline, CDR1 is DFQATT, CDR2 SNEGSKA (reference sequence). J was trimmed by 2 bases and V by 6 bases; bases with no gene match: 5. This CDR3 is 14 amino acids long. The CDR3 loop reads CSAAGLAPYNEQFF. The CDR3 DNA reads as TGCAGTGCAGCGGGACTAGCTCCCTACAATGAGCAGTTCTTC.

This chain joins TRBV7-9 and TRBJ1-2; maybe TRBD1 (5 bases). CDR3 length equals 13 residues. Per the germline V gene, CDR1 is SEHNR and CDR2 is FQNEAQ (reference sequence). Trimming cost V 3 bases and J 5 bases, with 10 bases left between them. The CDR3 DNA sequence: TGTGCCAGCAGCTTGACAGCGCTATATGGCTACACCTTC. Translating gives CASSLTALYGYTF. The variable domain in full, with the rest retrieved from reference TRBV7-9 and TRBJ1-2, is DTGVSQNPRHKITKRGQNVTFRCDPISEHNRLYWYRQTLGQGPEFLTYFQNEAQLEKSRLLSDRFSAERPKGSFSTLEIQRTEQGDSAMYLCASSLTALYGYTFGSGTRLTVV.

The CDR3 spells CSARAQVGSQETQYF. CDR3 nucleotides: TGCAGTGCTAGAGCCCAGGTAGGGTCCCAAGAGACCCAGTACTTC. The chain is built from TRBV20-1 and TRBJ2-5; no firm D call. CDR1 and CDR2 from the germline V gene are DFQATT and SNEGSKA (reference sequence). Trimming left V 1 base short and J 1 base short, with 13 bases between. The CDR3 totals 15 residues.

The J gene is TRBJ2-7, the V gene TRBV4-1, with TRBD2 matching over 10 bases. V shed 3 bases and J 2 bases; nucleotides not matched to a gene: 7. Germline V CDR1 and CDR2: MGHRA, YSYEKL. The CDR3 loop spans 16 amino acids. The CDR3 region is CASSHLQSGRAYEQYF. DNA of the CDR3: TGCGCCAGCAGCCACCTTCAGAGCGGGAGGGCCTACGAGCAGTACTTC.